A single TCR beta chain is shown here with its context. The sample originates from a study of shared T cell receptors in the human thymus. Assay: immunoSEQ multiplex PCR; the TCRdb copy retains only in-frame clones and omits some. The profile shows hundreds of thousands of clones, roughly 90% of them singletons. CDR3 length equals 14 residues. After removal of 11 bases from V and 7 bases from J, the junction contained 11 bases not matched to a gene. In germline, CDR1 is MNHEY, CDR2 SMNVEV (reference sequence). The same data also went into a second study, on human thymus T cells. Turning to that study: In corrective heart surgery, resections were taken, and these provided the thymus tissue. V and J gene usage appeared biased in thymic and blood repertoires. Related research found strongly overlapping thymic repertoires in unrelated individuals.

The TCR sequence derives from a boy younger than two with a congenital heart defect. This chain links TRBV27 with TRBJ2-1, with 10 bases lining up with TRBD2. The sample consisted of thymocytes. CDR3 region: CAARGLATPNEQFF. The DNA for the CDR3 is TGTGCCGCCCGGGGACTAGCGACCCCTAATGAGCAGTTCTTC.